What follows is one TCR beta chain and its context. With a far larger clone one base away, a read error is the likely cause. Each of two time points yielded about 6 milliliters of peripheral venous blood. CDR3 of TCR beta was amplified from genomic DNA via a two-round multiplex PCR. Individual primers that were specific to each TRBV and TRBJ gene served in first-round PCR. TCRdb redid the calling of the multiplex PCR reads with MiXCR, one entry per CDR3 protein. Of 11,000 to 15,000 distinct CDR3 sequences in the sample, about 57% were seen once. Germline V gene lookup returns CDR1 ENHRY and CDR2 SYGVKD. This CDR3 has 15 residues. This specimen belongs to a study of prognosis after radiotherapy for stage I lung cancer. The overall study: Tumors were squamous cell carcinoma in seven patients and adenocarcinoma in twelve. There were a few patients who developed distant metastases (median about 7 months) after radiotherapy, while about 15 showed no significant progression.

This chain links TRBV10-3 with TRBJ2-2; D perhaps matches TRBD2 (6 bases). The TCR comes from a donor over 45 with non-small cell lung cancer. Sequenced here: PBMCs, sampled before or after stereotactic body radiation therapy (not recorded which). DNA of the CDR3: TGTGCCACCAGTGCGGGGACTGAGAGCACCGGGGAGCTGTTTTTT. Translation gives CATSAGTESTGELFF.